This TCR beta chain was obtained from a study of neurological immune-mediated disorders. Study-wide results and limits: HTLV-1-associated myelopathy ranked highest for TCR clonal expansion and multiple sclerosis lowest, beneath healthy controls. No CDR3 amino acid sequences recurred among expanded clones across subjects, suggesting private repertoires in all groups.

This clonotype occurred many times. Its antigen remains unknown. The sample's time point: longitudinal time-point 2. Unsorted libraries were derived from 2 million PBMCs stored at -80 C. Whenever a sequencing run was performed, it yielded over 170 million TCR-beta sequences from 15-18 subjects. TCRdb analysed the 5' RACE reads with MiXCR anew, one entry per CDR3 protein. The sample holds around 90,000 distinct CDR3 sequences; about 13% are singletons and the top ten take about 4.6%. CDR3 size: 15 residues. From germline, CDR1 is SGHDT and CDR2 YYEEEE. Trimming took 4 bases from V and 0 from J, leaving 14 bases between them.

The chain couples TRBV5-6 to TRBJ2-7; maybe TRBD1 (5 bases). This receptor was obtained from a female donor with HTLV-1-associated myelopathy (HAM/TSP). Sequenced material: PBMCs. CDR3 sequence reads: CASSPPDRSSYEQYF. The CDR3, as DNA: TGTGCCAGCAGCCCTCCCGACAGAAGCTCCTACGAGCAGTACTTC.